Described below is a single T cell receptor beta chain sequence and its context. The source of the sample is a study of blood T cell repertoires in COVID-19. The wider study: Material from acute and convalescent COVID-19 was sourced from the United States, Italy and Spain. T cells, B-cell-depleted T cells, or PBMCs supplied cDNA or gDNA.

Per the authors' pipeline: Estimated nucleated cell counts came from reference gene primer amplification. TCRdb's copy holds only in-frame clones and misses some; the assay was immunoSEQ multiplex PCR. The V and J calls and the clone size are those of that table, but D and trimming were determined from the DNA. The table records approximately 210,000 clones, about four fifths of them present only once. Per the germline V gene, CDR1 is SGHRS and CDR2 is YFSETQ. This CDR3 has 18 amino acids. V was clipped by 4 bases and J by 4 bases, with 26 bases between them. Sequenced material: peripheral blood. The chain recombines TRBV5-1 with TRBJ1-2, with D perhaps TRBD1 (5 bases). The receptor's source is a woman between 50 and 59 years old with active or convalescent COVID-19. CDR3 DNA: TGCGCCAGCAGCGATTGGGGAAGCGGAGGCCGGGGGAGCTATGGCTACACCTTC. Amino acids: CASSDWGSGGRGSYGYTF.